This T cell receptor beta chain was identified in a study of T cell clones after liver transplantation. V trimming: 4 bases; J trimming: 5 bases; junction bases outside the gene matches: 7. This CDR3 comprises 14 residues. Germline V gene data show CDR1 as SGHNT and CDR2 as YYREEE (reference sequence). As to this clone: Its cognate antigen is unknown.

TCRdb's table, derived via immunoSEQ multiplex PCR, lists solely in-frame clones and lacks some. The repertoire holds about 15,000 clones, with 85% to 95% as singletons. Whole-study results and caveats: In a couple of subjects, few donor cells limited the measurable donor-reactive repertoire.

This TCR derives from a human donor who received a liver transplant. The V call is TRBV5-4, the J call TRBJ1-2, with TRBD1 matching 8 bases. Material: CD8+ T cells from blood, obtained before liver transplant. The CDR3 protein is CASSTDRAGYGYTF. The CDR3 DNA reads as TGTGCCAGCAGCACGGACAGGGCAGGGTATGGCTACACCTTC.